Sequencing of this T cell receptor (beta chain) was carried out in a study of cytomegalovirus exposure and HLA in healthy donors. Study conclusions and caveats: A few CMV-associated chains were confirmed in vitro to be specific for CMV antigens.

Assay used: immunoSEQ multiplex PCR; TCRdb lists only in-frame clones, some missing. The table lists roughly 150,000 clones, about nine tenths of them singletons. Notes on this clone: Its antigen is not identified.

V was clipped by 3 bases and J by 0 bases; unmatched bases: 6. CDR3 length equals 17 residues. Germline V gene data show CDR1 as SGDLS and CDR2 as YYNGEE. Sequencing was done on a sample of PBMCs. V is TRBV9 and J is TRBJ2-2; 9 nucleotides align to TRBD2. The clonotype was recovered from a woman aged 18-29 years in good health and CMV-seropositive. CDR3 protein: CASSALTSGANTGELFF. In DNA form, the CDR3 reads TGTGCCAGCAGCGCATTGACTAGCGGAGCGAACACCGGGGAGCTGTTTTTT. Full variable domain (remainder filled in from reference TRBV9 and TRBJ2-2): DSGVTQTPKHLITATGQRVTLRCSPRSGDLSVYWYQQSLDQGLQFLIQYYNGEERAKGNILERFSAQQFPDLHSELNLSSLELGDSALYFCASSALTSGANTGELFFGEGSRLTVL.